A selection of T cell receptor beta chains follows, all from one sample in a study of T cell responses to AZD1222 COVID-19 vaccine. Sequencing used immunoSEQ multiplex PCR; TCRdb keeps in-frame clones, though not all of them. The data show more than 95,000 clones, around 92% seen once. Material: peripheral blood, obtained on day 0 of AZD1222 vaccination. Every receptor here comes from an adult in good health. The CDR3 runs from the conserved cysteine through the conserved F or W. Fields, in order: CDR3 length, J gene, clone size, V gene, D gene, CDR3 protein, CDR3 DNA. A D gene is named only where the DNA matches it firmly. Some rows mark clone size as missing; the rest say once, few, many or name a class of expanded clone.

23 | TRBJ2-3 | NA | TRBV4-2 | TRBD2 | CASSPTKGQGRLAGGRSTDTQYF | TGTGCCAGCAGCCCTACGAAGGGACAGGGAAGACTAGCGGGAGGTCGTAGCACAGATACGCAGTATTTT
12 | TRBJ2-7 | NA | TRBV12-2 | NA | CASRLATSEQYF | TGTGCAAGTCGCTTGGCAACAAGCGAGCAGTACTTC
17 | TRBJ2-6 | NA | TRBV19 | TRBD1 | CASSIWQGDSGANVLTF | TGTGCCAGTAGTATATGGCAGGGGGACTCTGGGGCCAACGTCCTGACTTTC
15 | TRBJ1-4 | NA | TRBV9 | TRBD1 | CASSLNTGDGQLLFF | TGTGCCAGCAGCCTAAACACAGGGGATGGTCAATTACTGTTTTTT
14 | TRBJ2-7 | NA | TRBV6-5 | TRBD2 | CAAGPSGRVYEQYF | TGTGCCGCGGGGCCTAGCGGGAGGGTCTACGAGCAGTACTTC
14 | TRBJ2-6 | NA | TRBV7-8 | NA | CASSEYQRANVLTF | TGTGCCAGCAGCGAATATCAGAGAGCCAACGTCCTGACTTTC
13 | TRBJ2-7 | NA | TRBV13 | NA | CASSLDRVGEQYF | TGTGCCAGCAGCTTAGACAGGGTAGGGGAGCAGTACTTC
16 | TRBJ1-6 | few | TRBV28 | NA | CASSLYRGTYNSPLHF | TGTGCCAGCAGTTTATATAGGGGGACCTATAATTCACCCCTCCACTTT
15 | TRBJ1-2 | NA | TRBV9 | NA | CASSVGQGANYGYTF | TGTGCCAGCAGCGTAGGGCAGGGTGCTAACTATGGCTACACCTTC
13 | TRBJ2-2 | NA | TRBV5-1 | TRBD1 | CASSLQGAEELFF | TGCGCCAGCAGCTTACAGGGGGCCGAGGAGCTGTTTTTT
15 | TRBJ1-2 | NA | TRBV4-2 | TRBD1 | CASSQEGQGVDGYTF | TGTGCCAGCAGCCAAGAGGGACAGGGGGTTGATGGCTACACCTTC
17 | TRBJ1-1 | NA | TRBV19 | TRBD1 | CASSTLFGTGVSTEAFF | TGTGCCAGTAGTACCCTCTTTGGGACAGGGGTGTCCACTGAAGCTTTCTTT
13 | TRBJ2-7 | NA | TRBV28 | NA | CASSYPAAYEQYF | TGTGCCAGCAGTTATCCAGCGGCCTACGAGCAGTACTTC
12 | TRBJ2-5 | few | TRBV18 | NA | CASSPEEETQYF | TGTGCCAGCTCACCAGAAGAAGAGACCCAGTACTTC
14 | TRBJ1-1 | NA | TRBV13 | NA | CASSLGSGITEAFF | TGTGCCAGCAGCTTAGGCTCGGGGATCACTGAAGCTTTCTTT
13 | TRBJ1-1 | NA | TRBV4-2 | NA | CASSQDRDTEAFF | TGTGCCAGCAGCCAAGATAGGGATACTGAAGCTTTCTTT
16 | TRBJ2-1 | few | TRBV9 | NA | CASSVGGGGGRDEQFF | TGTGCCAGCAGCGTAGGAGGAGGGGGAGGGAGGGATGAGCAGTTCTTC
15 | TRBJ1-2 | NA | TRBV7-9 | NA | CASSWPRPQNYGYTF | TGTGCCAGCAGCTGGCCTAGACCACAAAACTATGGCTACACCTTC
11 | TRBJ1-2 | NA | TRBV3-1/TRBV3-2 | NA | CASSPGHYYTF | TGTGCCAGCAGCCCGGGACACTACTACACCTTC
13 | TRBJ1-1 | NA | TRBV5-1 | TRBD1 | CASSPDRASEAFF | TGCGCCAGCAGCCCAGACAGGGCCTCTGAAGCTTTCTTT
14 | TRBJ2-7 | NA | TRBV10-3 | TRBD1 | CAISPTGGVYEQYF | TGTGCCATCAGTCCAACAGGGGGCGTCTACGAGCAGTACTTC
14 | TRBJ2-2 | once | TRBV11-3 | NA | CASSPDQNTGELFF | TGTGCCAGCAGCCCAGACCAGAACACCGGGGAGCTGTTTTTT
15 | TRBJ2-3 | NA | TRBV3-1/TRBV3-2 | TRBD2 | CASSPYSGSVDTQYF | TGTGCCAGCAGCCCATATAGCGGGTCGGTCGATACGCAGTATTTT
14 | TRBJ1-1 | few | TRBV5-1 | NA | CASSLAPGTTEAFF | TGCGCCAGCAGCTTGGCCCCAGGAACCACTGAAGCTTTCTTT
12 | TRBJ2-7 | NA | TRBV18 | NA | CASSPGVGEQYF | TGTGCCAGCTCCCCGGGGGTGGGTGAGCAGTACTTC
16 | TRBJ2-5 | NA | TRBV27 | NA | CASSLSRQGAGETQYF | TGTGCCAGCAGTTTATCGCGGCAGGGCGCGGGAGAGACCCAGTACTTC
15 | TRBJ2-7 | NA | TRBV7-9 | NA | CASSLDRLNPYEQYF | TGTGCCAGCAGCCTAGACCGGCTAAATCCCTACGAGCAGTACTTC
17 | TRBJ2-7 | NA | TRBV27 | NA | CASSPNLGTLTAYEQYF | TGTGCCAGCAGTCCGAACCTGGGGACATTGACCGCCTACGAGCAGTACTTC
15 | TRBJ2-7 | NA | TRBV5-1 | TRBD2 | CASSGTSGRGYEQYF | TGCGCCAGCAGCGGGACTAGCGGGAGAGGGTACGAGCAGTACTTC
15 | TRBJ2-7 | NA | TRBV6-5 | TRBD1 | CASSRRTGWELKQYF | TGTGCCAGCAGTAGGCGGACAGGGTGGGAACTAAAGCAGTACTTC
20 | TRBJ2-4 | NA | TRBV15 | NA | CATSRDTNLGRRIAKNIQYF | TGTGCCACCAGCAGAGACACGAACCTCGGCCGACGGATAGCCAAAAACATTCAGTACTTC
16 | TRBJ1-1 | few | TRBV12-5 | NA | CASALEGIGVNTEAFF | TGTGCTAGTGCCCTAGAAGGGATTGGCGTGAACACTGAAGCTTTCTTT
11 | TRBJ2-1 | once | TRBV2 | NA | CASSVTNEQFF | TGTGCCAGCAGTGTTACAAATGAGCAGTTCTTC
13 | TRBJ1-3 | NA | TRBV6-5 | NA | CASRTNVGNTIYF | TGTGCCAGCAGGACCAACGTCGGAAACACCATATATTTT
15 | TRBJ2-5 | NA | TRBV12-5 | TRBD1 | CASGPTGTAQETQYF | TGTGCTAGTGGACCTACCGGGACAGCCCAAGAGACCCAGTACTTC
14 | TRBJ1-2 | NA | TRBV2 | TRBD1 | CASSEDRVSNGYTF | TGTGCCAGCAGTGAGGACAGGGTCTCAAATGGCTACACCTTC
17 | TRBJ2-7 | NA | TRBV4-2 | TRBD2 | CASSQDLEAGAFYEQYF | TGTGCCAGCAGCCAAGATCTGGAGGCGGGAGCCTTTTACGAGCAGTACTTC
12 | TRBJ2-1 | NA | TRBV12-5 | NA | CASGLALREQFF | TGTGCTAGTGGTTTGGCCCTCCGTGAGCAGTTCTTC
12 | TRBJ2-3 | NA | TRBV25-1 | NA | CASRATGDTQYF | TGTGCCAGCAGGGCGACGGGAGATACGCAGTATTTT
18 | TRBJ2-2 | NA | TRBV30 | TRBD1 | CAWYYRGPYISNTGELFF | TGTGCCTGGTACTACAGGGGGCCCTACATCTCAAACACCGGGGAGCTGTTTTTT
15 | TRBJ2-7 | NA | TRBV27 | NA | CASSYNRFSSYEQYF | TGTGCCAGCAGTTATAACAGGTTCAGCTCCTACGAGCAGTACTTC
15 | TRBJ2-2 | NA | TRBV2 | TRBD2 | CASRAGLAGAGELFF | TGTGCCAGCAGGGCGGGACTAGCGGGAGCCGGGGAGCTGTTTTTT
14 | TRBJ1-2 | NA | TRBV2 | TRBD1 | CASSYRQGGDGYTF | TGTGCCAGCAGTTACCGACAGGGGGGCGATGGCTACACCTTC
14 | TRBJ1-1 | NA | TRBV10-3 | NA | CAISAPGDGTEAFF | TGTGCCATCAGCGCTCCAGGCGATGGAACTGAAGCTTTCTTT
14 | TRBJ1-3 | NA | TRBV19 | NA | CASSTEAGSNTIYF | TGTGCCAGTAGTACGGAGGCCGGCTCAAACACCATATATTTT
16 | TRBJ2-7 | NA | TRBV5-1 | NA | CASSLFGGETSYEQYF | TGCGCCAGCAGCTTGTTCGGTGGGGAGACGAGCTACGAGCAGTACTTC
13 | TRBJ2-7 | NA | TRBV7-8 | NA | CASSRYSSYEQYF | TGTGCCAGCAGCCGTTACAGCTCCTACGAGCAGTACTTC
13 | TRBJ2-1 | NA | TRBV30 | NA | CACLQGRTNEQFF | TGTGCCTGTTTACAGGGTAGGACCAATGAGCAGTTCTTC
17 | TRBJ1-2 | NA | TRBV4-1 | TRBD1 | CASSQERVRTGYYGYTF | TGCGCCAGCAGCCAAGAGAGGGTTCGGACAGGCTACTATGGCTACACCTTC
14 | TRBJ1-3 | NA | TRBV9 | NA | CASSVSVLGNTIYF | TGTGCCAGCAGCGTAAGCGTCTTGGGAAACACCATATATTTT
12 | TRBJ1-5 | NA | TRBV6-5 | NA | CASSIGFQPQHF | TGTGCCAGCTCAATAGGGTTCCAGCCCCAGCATTTT
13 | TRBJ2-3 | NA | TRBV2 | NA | CASSGENTDTQYF | TGTGCCAGCAGTGGAGAAAACACAGATACGCAGTATTTT
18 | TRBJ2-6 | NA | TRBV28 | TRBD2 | CASSFFSGGSSGANVLTF | TGTGCCAGCAGTTTTTTTTCGGGCGGGAGCTCTGGGGCCAACGTCCTGACTTTC
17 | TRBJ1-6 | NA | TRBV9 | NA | CASSVARGRPLGSPLHF | TGTGCCAGCAGCGTAGCTCGTGGGAGGCCATTAGGTTCACCCCTCCACTTT
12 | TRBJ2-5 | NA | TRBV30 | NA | CAWSIGEETQYF | TGTGCCTGGAGTATAGGGGAAGAGACCCAGTACTTC
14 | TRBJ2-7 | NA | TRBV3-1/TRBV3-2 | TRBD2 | CASAPGLAVFMKYF | TGTGCCAGCGCTCCGGGACTAGCGGTTTTCATGAAGTACTTC
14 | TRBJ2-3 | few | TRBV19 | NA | CASSTVQGTDTQYF | TGTGCCAGTAGTACGGTTCAGGGCACAGATACGCAGTATTTT
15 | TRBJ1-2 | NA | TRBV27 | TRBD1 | CASSSLGTGAYGYTF | TGTGCCAGCAGCTCCTTGGGGACAGGGGCTTATGGCTACACCTTC
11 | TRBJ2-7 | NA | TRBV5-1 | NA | CASSYNYEQYF | TGCGCTAGCAGCTACAACTACGAGCAGTACTTC